This T cell receptor (beta chain) was sequenced in a study of CD8 T cells in ankylosing spondylitis. After removal of 5 bases from V and 8 bases from J, the junction contained 9 bases not matched to a gene. This CDR3 region has 14 residues. The germline V gene has CDR1 MDHEN and CDR2 SYDVKM. This clonotype appeared many times. TCRdb processed the 5' RACE reads anew with MiXCR; each CDR3 protein has one entry. This table has about 150,000 distinct CDR3 sequences, about 7% appearing once. The sequence was obtained from a female donor with ankylosing spondylitis or in good health (not recorded which). J is TRBJ2-1 and V is TRBV28; 7 bases match TRBD2. Sequencing was performed on blood, either unsorted or a sorted T cell fraction (not recorded which). The DNA for the CDR3 is TGTGCCAGCAGTAAGGCGGGGGACCGAGATGAGCAGTTCTTC. Its translation: CASSKAGDRDEQFF. Combining the CDR3 with reference TRBV28 and TRBJ2-1 gives the whole variable domain DVKVTQSSRYLVKRTGEKVFLECVQDMDHENMFWYRQDPGLGLRLIYFSYDVKMKEKGDIPEGYSVSREKKERFSLILESASTNQTSMYLCASSKAGDRDEQFFGPGTRLTVL.